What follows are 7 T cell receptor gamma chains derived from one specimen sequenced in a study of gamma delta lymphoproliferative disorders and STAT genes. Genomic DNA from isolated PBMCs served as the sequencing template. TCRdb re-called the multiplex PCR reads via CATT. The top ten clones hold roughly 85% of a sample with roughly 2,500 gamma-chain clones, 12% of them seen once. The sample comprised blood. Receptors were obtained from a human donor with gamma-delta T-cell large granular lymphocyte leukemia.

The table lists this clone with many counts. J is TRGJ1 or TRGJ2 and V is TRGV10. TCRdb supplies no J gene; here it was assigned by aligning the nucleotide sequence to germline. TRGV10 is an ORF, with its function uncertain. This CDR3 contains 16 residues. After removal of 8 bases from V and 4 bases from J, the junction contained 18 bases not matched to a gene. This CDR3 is CAAWEDWLPFYYKKLF. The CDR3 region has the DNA TGTGCTGCGTGGGAGGATTGGCTACCTTTCTATTATAAGAAACTCTTT.

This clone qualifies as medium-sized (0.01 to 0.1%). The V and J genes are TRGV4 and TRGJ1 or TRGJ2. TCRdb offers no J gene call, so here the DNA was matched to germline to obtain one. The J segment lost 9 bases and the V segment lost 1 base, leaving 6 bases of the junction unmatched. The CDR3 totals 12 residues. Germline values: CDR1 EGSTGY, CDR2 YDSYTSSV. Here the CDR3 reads CATWDGLGKKLF. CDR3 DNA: TGTGCCACCTGGGATGGTTTAGGTAAGAAACTCTTT.

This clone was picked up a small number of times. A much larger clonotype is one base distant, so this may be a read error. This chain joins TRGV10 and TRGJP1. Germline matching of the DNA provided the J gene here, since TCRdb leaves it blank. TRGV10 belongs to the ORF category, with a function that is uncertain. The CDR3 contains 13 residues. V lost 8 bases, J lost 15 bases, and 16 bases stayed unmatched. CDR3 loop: CAAWVPHVQIKIF. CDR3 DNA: TGTGCTGCGTGGGTTCCGCATGTTCAGATCAAGATATTT.

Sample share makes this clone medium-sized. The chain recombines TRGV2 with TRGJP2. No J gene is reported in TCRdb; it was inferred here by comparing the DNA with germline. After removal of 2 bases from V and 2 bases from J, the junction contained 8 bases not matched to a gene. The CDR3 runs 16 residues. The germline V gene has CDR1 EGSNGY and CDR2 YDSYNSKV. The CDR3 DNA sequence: TGTGCCACCTGGGACGTTACCTACAGTAGTGATTGGATCAAGACGTTT. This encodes CATWDVTYSSDWIKTF.

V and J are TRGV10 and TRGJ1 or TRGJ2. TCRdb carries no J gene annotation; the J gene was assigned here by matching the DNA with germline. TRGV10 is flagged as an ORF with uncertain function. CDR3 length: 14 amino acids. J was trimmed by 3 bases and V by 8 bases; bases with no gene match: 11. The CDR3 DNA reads TGTGCTGCGTGGGCAACCCCGGCTTATTATAAGAAACTCTTT. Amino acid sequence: CAAWATPAYYKKLF.

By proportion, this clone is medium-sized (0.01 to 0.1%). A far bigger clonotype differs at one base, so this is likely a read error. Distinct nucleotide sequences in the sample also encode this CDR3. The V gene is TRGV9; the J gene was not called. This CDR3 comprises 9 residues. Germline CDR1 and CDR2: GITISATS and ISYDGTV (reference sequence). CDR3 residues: CALERGKLF. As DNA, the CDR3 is TGTGCCTTGGAGAGGGGGAAGCTCTTT.

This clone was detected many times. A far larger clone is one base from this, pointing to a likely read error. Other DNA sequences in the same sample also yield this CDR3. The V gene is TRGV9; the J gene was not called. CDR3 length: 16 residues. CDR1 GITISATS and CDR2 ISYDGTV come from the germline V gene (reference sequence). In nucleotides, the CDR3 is TGTGCCTTGTGGGAGGTGCGAGAGTTGGGCAAAAAAATCAAAGTATTT. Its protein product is CALWEVRELGKKIKVF.